This TCR beta chain was recorded in a study of blood T cells in healthy people across ages. Alongside a J-beta primer mix, a sample-barcoded 5' primer served in a second PCR lasting 7 to 11 cycles. TCRdb itself ran the 5' RACE reads through MiXCR, one entry per CDR3 protein. The table records approximately 900,000 distinct CDR3 sequences, 25% to 35% of them present only once. Per sample, extraction of total RNA gave at least 6 micrograms in every case. This clonotype was detected ten times or more. Trimming shortened V by 4 bases and J by 1 base, and 14 bases separated the two germline ends. Germline V gene lookup returns CDR1 SQVTM and CDR2 ANQGSEA. The CDR3 spans 15 residues. These same records also appear under a second study, on T cells of mothers and their children.

The sample comprised blood. The receptor comes from a woman aged 35 to 49 in good health. J is TRBJ1-5 and V is TRBV29-1; the D is unclear. The CDR3: CSVVIGGRSNQPQHF. The CDR3 nucleotides are TGCAGCGTTGTTATAGGAGGGAGAAGCAATCAGCCCCAGCATTTT.